A selection of T cell receptor beta chains follows, all from one sample in a study of T cell responses to AZD1222 COVID-19 vaccine. Repertoires were generated with immunoSEQ multiplex PCR, while TCRdb's copy carries only in-frame clones and drops some. Of 100,000 or so clones listed, 85% to 90% are singletons. The sample in question was peripheral blood, obtained on day 0 of AZD1222 vaccination. The source of these receptors is an adult in good health. CDR3s include the opening cysteine and the closing phenylalanine or tryptophan. The D gene is left open where the match is weak. Clone size is stated in some rows and not others, as once, few, many or a class when expanded.

.	TRBV9	12	.	TRBJ2-7	CASSVGESEQYF	TGTGCCAGCAGCGTAGGGGAGAGCGAGCAGTACTTC
.	TRBV7-2	14	.	TRBJ1-2	CASSLASSGGGYTF	TGTGCCAGCAGCTTAGCCTCCAGTGGGGGTGGCTACACCTTC
.	TRBV5-5	14	.	TRBJ1-3	CASSREALRNTIYF	TGTGCCAGCAGCCGGGAGGCCCTGAGAAACACCATATATTTT
.	TRBV6-5	15	TRBD1	TRBJ2-1	CASSLPPGQVDEQFF	TGTGCCAGCAGCCTACCTCCGGGACAGGTCGATGAGCAGTTCTTC
once	TRBV6-1	16	.	TRBJ1-5	CASSVDPRGGNQPQHF	TGTGCCAGCAGTGTTGATCCAAGGGGAGGCAATCAGCCCCAGCATTTT
few	TRBV7-6	16	.	TRBJ2-5	CASSLGYGGIGETQYF	TGTGCCAGCAGCTTAGGCTATGGGGGTATAGGAGAGACCCAGTACTTC
.	TRBV13	14	.	TRBJ1-4	CASSSGQRAEKLFF	TGTGCCAGCAGCTCCGGACAGCGAGCTGAAAAACTGTTTTTT
once	TRBV5-6	15	.	TRBJ1-1	CASSSPATANTEAFF	TGTGCCAGCAGCTCGCCAGCTACAGCGAACACTGAAGCTTTCTTT
.	TRBV7-2	13	.	TRBJ1-2	CASSPRGDGGYTF	TGTGCCAGCAGCCCACGGGGGGATGGGGGCTACACCTTC
.	TRBV3-1/TRBV3-2	16	.	TRBJ2-2	CASSQAVSTNTGELFF	TGTGCCAGCAGCCAAGCTGTGTCAACGAACACCGGGGAGCTGTTTTTT
.	TRBV27	15	.	TRBJ1-5	CASSLSGYSNQPQHF	TGTGCCAGCAGTTTATCCGGGTATAGCAATCAGCCCCAGCATTTT
.	TRBV6-1	13	.	TRBJ1-4	CASSEAVREKLFF	TGTGCCAGCAGTGAAGCGGTGCGCGAAAAACTGTTTTTT
.	TRBV4-1	17	TRBD1	TRBJ2-1	CASSQEGGTGAYNEQFF	TGCGCCAGCAGCCAAGAAGGAGGGACAGGGGCCTACAATGAGCAGTTCTTC
.	TRBV6-1	13	.	TRBJ1-1	CASSEIGGTQAFF	TGTGCCAGCAGTGAAATAGGGGGTACTCAAGCTTTCTTT
.	TRBV3-1/TRBV3-2	15	.	TRBJ1-3	CASSQRGGSGNTIYF	TGTGCCAGCAGCCAGAGGGGCGGCTCTGGAAACACCATATATTTT
.	TRBV9	15	.	TRBJ1-1	CASSFGTTRDTEAFF	TGTGCCAGCAGCTTTGGCACGACGAGGGACACTGAAGCTTTCTTT
.	TRBV18	16	.	TRBJ1-6	CASSPPTSSYNSPLHF	TGTGCCAGCTCACCACCTACGAGCTCCTATAATTCACCCCTCCACTTT
.	TRBV2	15	.	TRBJ2-7	CASTLDGSILSEQYF	TGTGCCAGCACCCTGGACGGGAGTATACTGAGCGAGCAGTACTTC
.	TRBV28	14	.	TRBJ1-3	CASSSERSGNTIYF	TGTGCCAGCAGTTCGGAGCGGTCTGGAAACACCATATATTTT
once	TRBV7-6	17	TRBD1	TRBJ2-1	CASSLRGGQGVYNEQFF	TGTGCCAGCAGCTTAAGAGGGGGACAGGGGGTCTACAATGAGCAGTTCTTC
once	TRBV27	13	.	TRBJ1-1	CASGKGERTEAFF	TGTGCCAGTGGTAAAGGGGAGAGGACTGAAGCTTTCTTT
.	TRBV6-4	15	.	TRBJ1-5	CASSEGTAGNQPQHF	TGTGCCAGCAGTGAGGGGACCGCGGGGAATCAGCCCCAGCATTTT
.	TRBV14	15	TRBD1	TRBJ1-1	CASSQWTGGNTEAFF	TGTGCCAGCAGCCAATGGACAGGGGGAAACACTGAAGCTTTCTTT
.	TRBV14	14	.	TRBJ2-1	CASSQGGLRLEQFF	TGTGCCAGCAGCCAAGGAGGGTTAAGGCTGGAGCAGTTCTTC
few	TRBV7-2	14	.	TRBJ1-1	CASSPEAGNTEAFF	TGTGCCAGCAGCCCGGAGGCAGGAAACACTGAAGCTTTCTTT
.	TRBV5-4	16	.	TRBJ1-6	CASSSGGQAGNSPLHF	TGTGCCAGCAGCTCCGGGGGCCAGGCGGGGAATTCACCCCTCCACTTT
.	TRBV9	15	TRBD2	TRBJ2-5	CASSEGSGSQETQYF	TGTGCCAGCAGCGAGGGTAGCGGGTCCCAAGAGACCCAGTACTTC
few	TRBV5-1	13	.	TRBJ1-2	CASSLDSGRGYTF	TGCGCCAGCAGCTTGGACTCAGGTCGTGGCTACACCTTC
.	TRBV7-6	14	TRBD1	TRBJ2-7	CASSLSGTGYEQYF	TGTGCCAGCAGCCTATCCGGGACAGGCTACGAGCAGTACTTC
.	TRBV13	17	TRBD1	TRBJ1-1	CAGRDRGATFMNTEAFF	TGTGCCGGCCGGGACAGGGGGGCCACCTTCATGAACACTGAAGCTTTCTTT
.	TRBV3-1/TRBV3-2	15	.	TRBJ1-5	CASSQGTTSNQPQHF	TGTGCCAGCAGCCAAGGGACAACTAGCAATCAGCCCCAGCATTTT
.	TRBV6-1	14	.	TRBJ1-6	CASSEVPFSSTLHF	TGTGCCAGCAGTGAAGTCCCCTTCTCCTCCACCCTCCACTTT
few	TRBV10-2	18	TRBD2	TRBJ2-5	CASRAGTSGDLPQETQYF	TGCGCCAGCAGGGCCGGGACTAGCGGGGACCTCCCCCAAGAGACCCAGTACTTC
few	TRBV24-1	14	.	TRBJ2-2	CATSDPPNTGELFF	TGTGCCACCAGTGACCCGCCGAACACCGGGGAGCTGTTTTTT
.	TRBV7-9	15	.	TRBJ2-3	CASSSDYTGTDTQYF	TGTGCCAGCAGCTCGGACTATACGGGAACAGATACGCAGTATTTT
.	TRBV6-6	13	TRBD2	TRBJ2-1	CASRKRDYNEQFF	TGTGCCAGCAGGAAGCGGGATTACAATGAGCAGTTCTTC
.	TRBV5-1	14	.	TRBJ2-2	CASSLAENTGELFF	TGCGCCAGCAGCTTGGCGGAGAACACCGGGGAGCTGTTTTTT
few	TRBV5-1	15	TRBD1	TRBJ2-1	CASSSQGGFYNEQFF	TGCGCCAGCAGCTCACAGGGGGGATTCTACAATGAGCAGTTCTTC
.	TRBV29-1	12	.	TRBJ1-2	CSVAAPHGGYTF	TGCAGCGTTGCTGCCCCTCATGGGGGCTACACCTTC
once	TRBV5-8	16	.	TRBJ1-5	CASSSLRMNSNQPQHF	TGTGCCAGCAGCTCCCTCCGGATGAATAGCAATCAGCCCCAGCATTTT
.	TRBV2	15	.	TRBJ1-6	CASSESGSNNSPLHF	TGTGCCAGCAGTGAATCAGGGTCTAATAATTCACCCCTCCACTTT
.	TRBV5-4	13	.	TRBJ2-7	CASSLGQSYEQYF	TGTGCCAGCAGCCTCGGACAGTCCTACGAGCAGTACTTC
.	TRBV5-6	14	.	TRBJ2-7	CASSPWDKSYEQYF	TGTGCCAGCAGCCCCTGGGACAAGTCCTACGAGCAGTACTTC
.	TRBV30	13	.	TRBJ2-4	CAWSDLAKNIQYF	TGTGCCTGGAGCGACTTGGCCAAAAACATTCAGTACTTC
few	TRBV7-9	13	.	TRBJ1-2	CASSPYQAWGYTF	TGTGCCAGCAGCCCGTACCAGGCTTGGGGCTACACCTTC
.	TRBV5-1	14	TRBD1	TRBJ1-4	CASSVTGANEKLFF	TGCGCCAGCAGCGTCACAGGGGCTAATGAAAAACTGTTTTTT
few	TRBV11-3	12	.	TRBJ2-7	CASSIRAAEQYF	TGTGCCAGCAGCATAAGGGCTGCCGAGCAGTACTTC
.	TRBV9	16	.	TRBJ1-2	CASGLGEGMGLYGYTF	TGTGCCAGCGGATTGGGGGAGGGTATGGGTCTTTATGGCTACACCTTC
.	TRBV7-2	15	TRBD1	TRBJ1-5	CASSQDRGHNQPQHF	TGTGCCAGCAGCCAGGACAGGGGCCACAATCAGCCCCAGCATTTT
.	TRBV6-5	15	.	TRBJ2-5	CASSYGGAGSKTQYF	TGTGCCAGCAGTTACGGAGGCGCGGGGTCGAAGACCCAGTACTTC
.	TRBV6-1	18	TRBD2	TRBJ2-1	CASSESFVGLAGYNEQFF	TGTGCCAGCAGTGAAAGTTTTGTAGGTCTAGCGGGGTACAATGAGCAGTTCTTC
.	TRBV6-1	16	TRBD2	TRBJ2-3	CASSARLAGYTDTQYF	TGTGCCAGCAGTGCTAGACTAGCGGGGTACACAGATACGCAGTATTTT
few	TRBV28	14	.	TRBJ1-3	CASHLGGPGNTIYF	TGTGCCAGCCATCTGGGAGGGCCTGGAAACACCATATATTTT
.	TRBV12-3/TRBV12-4	13	TRBD1	TRBJ2-7	CASSQDRSGEQYF	TGTGCCAGCAGTCAGGACAGGTCTGGCGAGCAGTACTTC
.	TRBV5-4	14	.	TRBJ1-1	CASTQKGLYHEAFF	TGTGCCAGCACCCAAAAGGGGCTATACCATGAAGCTTTCTTT